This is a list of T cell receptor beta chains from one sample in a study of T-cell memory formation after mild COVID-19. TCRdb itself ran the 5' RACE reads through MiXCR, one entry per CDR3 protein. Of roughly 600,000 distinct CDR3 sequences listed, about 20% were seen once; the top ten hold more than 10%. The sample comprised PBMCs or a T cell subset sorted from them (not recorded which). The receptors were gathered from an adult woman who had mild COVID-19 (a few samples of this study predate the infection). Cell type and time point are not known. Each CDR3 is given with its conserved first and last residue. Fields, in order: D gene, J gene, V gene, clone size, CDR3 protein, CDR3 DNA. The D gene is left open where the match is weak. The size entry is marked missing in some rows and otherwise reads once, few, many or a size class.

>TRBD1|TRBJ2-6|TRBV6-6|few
CASSYYRGAANVLTF
TGTGCCAGCAGTTACTACAGGGGGGCGGCCAACGTCCTGACTTTC
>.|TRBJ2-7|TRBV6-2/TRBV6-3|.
CASSYDGLRGRYEQYF
TGTGCCAGCAGTTACGACGGGCTGCGGGGCCGCTACGAGCAGTACTTC
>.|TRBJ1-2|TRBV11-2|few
CASSLGILDYGYTF
TGTGCCAGCAGCCTCGGGATCTTGGATTATGGCTACACCTTC
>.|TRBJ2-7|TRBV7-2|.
CASSLETSSYEQYF
TGTGCCAGCAGCTTGGAGACATCCTCCTACGAGCAGTACTTC
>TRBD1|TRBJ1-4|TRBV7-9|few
CASRIARQGEKLFF
TGTGCCAGCAGAATAGCCCGACAGGGTGAAAAACTGTTTTTT
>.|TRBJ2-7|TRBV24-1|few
CATSDHQGGSYEQYF
TGTGCCACCAGTGATCACCAGGGGGGCTCCTACGAGCAGTACTTC
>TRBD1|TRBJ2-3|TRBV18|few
CASSPRQGADTQYF
TGTGCCAGCTCACCTCGACAGGGGGCAGATACGCAGTATTTT
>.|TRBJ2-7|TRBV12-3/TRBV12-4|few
CASSLSEYEQYF
TGTGCCAGCAGTTTGTCCGAGTACGAGCAGTACTTC
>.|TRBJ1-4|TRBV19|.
CASRSLPGLGDEKLFF
TGTGCCAGTAGGTCATTGCCGGGCCTAGGCGATGAAAAACTGTTTTTT
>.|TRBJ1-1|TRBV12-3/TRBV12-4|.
CASSPLRSNTEAFF
TGTGCCAGCAGCCCTTTGCGGTCGAACACTGAAGCTTTCTTT
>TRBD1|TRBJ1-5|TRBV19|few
CASSIDPTGSSNQPQHF
TGTGCCAGTAGTATAGATCCGACAGGGAGTAGCAATCAGCCCCAGCATTTT
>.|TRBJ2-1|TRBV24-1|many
CATSKELGNNEQFF
TGTGCCACCTCGAAAGAACTGGGGAACAATGAGCAGTTCTTC
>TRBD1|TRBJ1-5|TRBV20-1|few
CSARGQGERWNQPQHF
TGCAGTGCTAGGGGACAGGGGGAGAGGTGGAATCAGCCCCAGCATTTT
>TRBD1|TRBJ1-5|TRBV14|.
CASSQGPRGQPQHF
TGTGCCAGCAGCCAAGGTCCCAGGGGGCAGCCCCAGCATTTT
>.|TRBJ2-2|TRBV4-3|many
CASSQESGSTGELFF
TGCGCCAGCAGCCAAGAGAGCGGATCCACCGGGGAGCTGTTTTTT
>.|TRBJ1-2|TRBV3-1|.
CASSHRGASNYGYTF
TGTGCCAGCAGCCACCGGGGCGCGTCTAACTATGGCTACACCTTC
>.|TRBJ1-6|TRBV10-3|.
CAIRIDSSNSPLHF
TGTGCCATCAGAATAGACAGTTCCAATTCACCCCTCCACTTT
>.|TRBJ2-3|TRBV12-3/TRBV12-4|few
CASSLSGSTQYF
TGTGCCAGCAGTTTATCTGGCAGTACGCAGTATTTT
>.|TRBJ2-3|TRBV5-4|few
CASSPPGTLDTQYF
TGTGCCAGCAGCCCGCCTGGGACTTTAGATACGCAGTATTTT
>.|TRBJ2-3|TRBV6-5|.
CASSWSGSTDTQYF
TGTGCCAGCAGTTGGAGCGGATCCACAGATACGCAGTATTTT
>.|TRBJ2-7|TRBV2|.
CASSDIPSNYEQYF
TGTGCCAGCAGTGATATCCCTAGTAACTACGAGCAGTACTTC
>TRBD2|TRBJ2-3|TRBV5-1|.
CASSLGRGTSTDTEYF
TGCGCCAGCAGCTTGGGTCGGGGGACTAGCACAGATACGGAGTATTTT
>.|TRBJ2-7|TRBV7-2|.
CASSSAARFGLYEQYF
TGTGCCAGCAGCTCCGCCGCGAGATTCGGGCTCTACGAGCAGTACTTC
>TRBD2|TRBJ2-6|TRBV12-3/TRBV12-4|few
CASSVSPGLISSGANVLTF
TGTGCCAGCAGTGTATCACCGGGACTAATTTCTTCTGGGGCCAACGTCCTGACTTTC
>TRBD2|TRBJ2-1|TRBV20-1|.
CSASPGLEYNEQFF
TGCAGTGCTTCACCGGGACTAGAGTACAATGAGCAGTTCTTC
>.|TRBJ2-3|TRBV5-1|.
CASSEAGTDTQYF
TGCGCCAGCAGCGAGGCGGGGACAGATACGCAGTATTTT
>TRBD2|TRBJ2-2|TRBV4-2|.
CASSPLAGGWTGELFF
TGTGCCAGCAGCCCTCTAGCGGGAGGGTGGACCGGGGAGCTGTTTTTT
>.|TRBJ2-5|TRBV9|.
CASSVRGAFQETQYF
TGTGCCAGCAGCGTACGTGGCGCGTTCCAAGAGACCCAGTACTTC
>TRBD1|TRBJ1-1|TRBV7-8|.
CASSTPGTGGTEAFF
TGTGCCAGCAGCACCCCCGGGACAGGGGGCACTGAAGCTTTCTTT
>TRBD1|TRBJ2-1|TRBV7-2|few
CASSFRTGGAYNEQFF
TGTGCCAGCAGCTTTCGGACAGGGGGCGCCTACAATGAGCAGTTCTTC
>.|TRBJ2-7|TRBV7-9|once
CASSSGGRSYEQYF
TGTGCCAGCAGCTCTGGGGGTAGGTCCTACGAGCAGTACTTC
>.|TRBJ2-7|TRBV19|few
CASSIERHYEQYF
TGTGCCAGTAGTATCGAGAGGCACTACGAGCAGTACTTC
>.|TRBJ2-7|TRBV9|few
CASSVGGHSEQYF
TGTGCCAGCAGCGTAGGAGGCCACTCCGAGCAGTACTTC
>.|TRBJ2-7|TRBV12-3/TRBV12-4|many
CASSFRGYEQYF
TGTGCCAGCAGTTTTCGGGGCTACGAGCAGTACTTC
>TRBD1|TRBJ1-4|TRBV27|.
CASSSPGQEGGEKLFF
TGTGCCAGCAGTTCCCCCGGACAGGAAGGGGGTGAAAAACTGTTTTTT
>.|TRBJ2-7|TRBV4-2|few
CASSQEIDSRWGEQYF
TGTGCCAGCAGCCAAGAAATAGACTCCAGATGGGGGGAGCAGTACTTC
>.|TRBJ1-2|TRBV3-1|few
CASSPGMMNYGYTF
TGTGCCAGCAGCCCTGGAATGATGAACTATGGCTACACCTTC
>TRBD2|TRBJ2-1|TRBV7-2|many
CASTQNGLAGQDEQFF
TGTGCCAGCACCCAGAACGGACTAGCGGGACAGGATGAGCAGTTCTTC
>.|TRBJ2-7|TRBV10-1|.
CATDPPASGSSYEQYF
TGCGCCACCGACCCCCCGGCCAGCGGATCGTCCTACGAGCAGTACTTC
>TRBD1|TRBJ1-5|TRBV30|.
CAWGRRDSSNQPQHF
TGTGCCTGGGGACGGCGGGACAGTAGCAATCAGCCCCAGCATTTT
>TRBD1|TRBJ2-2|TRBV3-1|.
CASSQVDRVIPGELFF
TGTGCCAGCAGCCAAGTGGACAGGGTAATCCCCGGGGAGCTGTTTTTT
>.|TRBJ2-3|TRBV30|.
CAFAQGVSTDTQYF
TGTGCCTTCGCACAGGGAGTGAGCACAGATACGCAGTATTTT
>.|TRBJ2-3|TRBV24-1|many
CATRSEVPDTQYF
TGTGCCACCAGGTCGGAGGTCCCAGATACGCAGTATTTT
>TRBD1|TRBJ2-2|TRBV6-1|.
CASSVIAGGTGELFF
TGTGCCAGCAGTGTCATAGCAGGGGGCACCGGGGAGCTGTTTTTT
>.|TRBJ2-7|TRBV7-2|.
CASSSQTVYEQYF
TGTGCCAGCAGCTCTCAGACCGTCTACGAGCAGTACTTC
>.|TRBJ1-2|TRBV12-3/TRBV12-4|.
CASMQGLRSRGYTF
TGTGCCAGCATGCAGGGACTTCGTTCAAGGGGCTACACCTTC
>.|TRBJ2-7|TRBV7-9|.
CASRRAGLPYEQYF
TGTGCCAGCAGAAGAGCCGGACTCCCCTACGAGCAGTACTTC